This entry describes one T cell receptor beta chain. Trimming cost V 7 bases and J 4 bases, with 18 bases left between them. CDR3 length: 15 residues. Germline CDR1 and CDR2: LGHNT and FRNRAP. The data are from a study of immune characterization of retroperitoneal liposarcoma. TCRdb re-called the PCR reads with MiXCR, one entry per CDR3 protein. The repertoire has about 4,100 distinct CDR3 sequences, about 30% of them found once; the top ten carry roughly a tenth. Sequencing was performed on blood. This sequence originates from a female donor with retroperitoneal liposarcoma. V and J are TRBV12-5 and TRBJ2-3; TRBD2 is a possible D gene (6 bases). The CDR3 sequence is CASARRAGPSDTQYF. The DNA of the CDR3 is TGTGCTAGTGCCCGGAGGGCAGGACCATCAGATACGCAGTATTTT.